Each of the 20 T cell receptor beta chains below was sequenced from the same sample in a study of shared clonotypes between healthy human individuals. Naive CD8 isolation took CD45RO-negative cells positively selected for CCR7 and excluded terminally differentiated effector memory CD45RA+ cells. Sequencing used immunoSEQ multiplex PCR; TCRdb keeps in-frame clones, though not all of them. The table has hundreds of thousands of clones, around 92% seen once. The specimen sequenced was naive CD8+ T cells sorted from blood. These receptors were taken from a man aged 25-40 years in good health.

DNA for the CDR3: TGTGCCAGCAGCCACTTGGGATACACAGATACGCAGTATTTT. Translated, it gives CASSHLGYTDTQYF. The chain is built from TRBV14 and TRBJ2-3; D ambiguous. V lost 3 bases and J lost 2, with 9 bases in between. Per the germline V gene, CDR1 is SGHDN and CDR2 is FVKESK. The CDR3 has 14 residues.

The chain uses TRBV28 and TRBJ2-7; a possible D gene is TRBD1 (5 bases). The germline CDR1 and CDR2 sequences are MDHEN and SYDVKM. V lost 2 bases and J lost 4, with 24 bases in between. CDR3 length: 18 amino acids. The CDR3 DNA follows: TGTGCCAGCAGTTTACCACCAGACGCAGCAGGGTTGACTTACGAGCAGTACTTC. It encodes CASSLPPDAAGLTYEQYF.

V gene TRBV27 combines with J gene TRBJ2-7, with TRBD1 as a possible D gene (6 bases). Trimming cost V 4 bases and J 1 base, with 11 bases left between them. This CDR3 has 14 residues. The germline V gene encodes CDR1 MNHEY and CDR2 SMNVEV (reference sequence). The CDR3 nucleotides read TGTGCCAGCAGTTCCTATGGACAGTCCTACGAGCAGTACTTC. This codes for CASSSYGQSYEQYF.

The chain couples TRBV29-1 to TRBJ1-1; D ambiguous. CDR3 length: 17 residues. V lost 0 bases and J 1 base, leaving 18 bases between the germline ends. Germline V gene sequence: CDR1 SQVTM, CDR2 ANQGSEA. The CDR3 sequence is CSVEDSYRLGENTEAFF. CDR3 nucleotide sequence: TGCAGCGTTGAAGATTCGTATCGGCTGGGAGAGAACACTGAAGCTTTCTTT.

The rearrangement joins TRBV7-9 to TRBJ2-7; no firm D call. V gave up 6 bases and J gave up 5 bases, with 20 bases separating them. Per germline, CDR1 SEHNR and CDR2 FQNEAQ (reference sequence). This CDR3 has 15 residues. CDR3 sequence: CASRQSSNPPNEQYF. DNA of the CDR3: TGTGCCAGCAGGCAGAGTAGCAATCCTCCTAACGAGCAGTACTTC. Combining the CDR3 with reference TRBV7-9 and TRBJ2-7 gives the whole variable domain DTGVSQNPRHKITKRGQNVTFRCDPISEHNRLYWYRQTLGQGPEFLTYFQNEAQLEKSRLLSDRFSAERPKGSFSTLEIQRTEQGDSAMYLCASRQSSNPPNEQYFGPGTRLTVT.

This clone turned up a few times. The sample contains more than one DNA sequence encoding this CDR3. This chain connects TRBV27 to TRBJ2-5, with D unclear. The CDR3 has 14 amino acids. V was shortened by 1 base and J by 5 bases, with 11 bases between the two germline ends. Germline CDR1 is MNHEY and CDR2 is SMNVEV (reference sequence). In DNA form, the CDR3 reads TGTGCCAGCAGTTTATTAGGCGGAGATGAGACCCAGTACTTC. Residues: CASSLLGGDETQYF.

The J gene is TRBJ2-1, the V gene TRBV5-5; either TRBD1 or TRBD2 may fit D (6 bases each). V lost 5 bases to trimming and J lost 7 bases, with 19 bases between them. Germline loops: CDR1 SGHKS, CDR2 YYEKEE (reference sequence). The CDR3 is made up of 15 amino acids. Written as DNA, the CDR3 is TGTGCCAGCAGATGGGGTTTCGGGGGCGATAATGAGCAGTTCTTC. Translating it yields CASRWGFGGDNEQFF.

This clone was observed once. V is TRBV25-1 and J is TRBJ2-1; TRBD1 aligns across 7 bases. Per germline, CDR1 MGHDK and CDR2 SYGVNS. V was clipped by 6 bases and J by 0 bases; unmatched bases: 5. This CDR3 spans 15 amino acids. CDR3 amino acids: CASRDRVSSYNEQFF. CDR3 DNA: TGTGCCAGCAGAGACAGGGTTAGCTCCTACAATGAGCAGTTCTTC.

J is TRBJ1-2 and V is TRBV5-8; D unclear. V was shortened by 0 bases and J by 8 bases, with 11 bases between the two germline ends. The germline CDR1 and CDR2 sequences are SGHTS and YDEGEE. This CDR3 contains 13 residues. The DNA of the CDR3 is TGTGCCAGCAGCTTGGCCAGCGGTGACGGCTACACCTTC. It is translated as CASSLASGDGYTF. Filled out from reference TRBV5-8 and TRBJ1-2, the complete variable domain reads EAGVTQSPTHLIKTRGQQATLRCSPISGHTSVYWYQQALGLGLQFLLWYDEGEERNRGNFPPRFSGRQFPNYSSELNVNALELEDSALYLCASSLASGDGYTFGSGTRLTVV.

The table lists this clone with a count of one. This chain connects TRBV7-9 to TRBJ2-3; D gene uncertain. V was shortened by 3 bases and J by 6 bases, with 10 bases between the two germline ends. Germline V gene sequence: CDR1 SEHNR, CDR2 FQNEAQ (reference sequence). The CDR3 extends over 13 amino acids. CDR3 nucleotide sequence: TGTGCCAGCAGCTTTCCGATCTTGGATACGCAGTATTTT. It encodes CASSFPILDTQYF.

CDR3 DNA sequence: TGTGCCAGCAGCCCTAGCGGTAGGGGCGACAAAAACATTCAGTACTTC. This encodes CASSPSGRGDKNIQYF. This chain connects TRBV7-9 to TRBJ2-4, with 7 bases lining up with TRBD2. In germline, CDR1 is SEHNR, CDR2 FQNEAQ (reference sequence). This CDR3 has 16 residues. The trim removed 5 bases at V and 3 bases at J, leaving 10 bases unmatched.

The rearrangement uses TRBV5-4 and TRBJ2-1; D is uncertain. The CDR3 covers 17 residues. Germline CDR1 and CDR2: SGHNT and YYREEE (reference sequence). With 0 bases removed from V and 0 bases from J, the gap between germline ends came to 13 bases. The CDR3 region has the DNA TGTGCCAGCAGCTTGGACCGTCAGAAGAGCTCCTACAATGAGCAGTTCTTC. It yields the protein CASSLDRQKSSYNEQFF. Supplemented by reference TRBV5-4 and TRBJ2-1, the full variable domain reads ETGVTQSPTHLIKTRGQQVTLRCSSQSGHNTVSWYQQALGQGPQFIFQYYREEENGRGNFPPRFSGLQFPNYSSELNVNALELDDSALYLCASSLDRQKSSYNEQFFGPGTRLTVL.

CDR3 loop: CASSVDRGNQPQHF. The CDR3, as DNA: TGTGCCAGCAGCGTAGACAGGGGCAATCAGCCCCAGCATTTT. V gene TRBV5-8 combines with J gene TRBJ1-5; 7 bases match TRBD1. Germline assignment: CDR1 SGHTS and CDR2 YDEGEE. The V segment lost 4 bases and the J segment 2 bases; nucleotides outside the gene matches: 3. This CDR3 comprises 14 residues.

In its sample, this clone was seen a few times. V is TRBV28 and J is TRBJ1-5, with TRBD1 as a possible D gene (5 bases). The CDR3 sequence is 16 residues long. Trimming took off 2 bases at V and 0 bases at J, with 11 bases between the two ends. Germline CDR1 MDHEN, CDR2 SYDVKM. The CDR3 coding sequence is TGTGCCAGCAGTTTACAGCCGCAGGGTAGCAATCAGCCCCAGCATTTT. The encoded protein is CASSLQPQGSNQPQHF.

DNA of the CDR3: TGTGCCAGTAGTATTGTCAACATCGCCTACAATGAGCAGTTCTTC. Translation: CASSIVNIAYNEQFF. The chain links TRBV19 to TRBJ2-1; no reliable D call. With 3 bases removed from V and 2 bases from J, the gap between germline ends came to 11 bases. This CDR3 is 15 amino acids long. Germline V gene sequence: CDR1 LNHDA, CDR2 SQIVND (reference sequence).

The CDR3, as DNA: TGTGCCAGCAGTTCGTGGACTAGCGGGAGGGCAGGGTCCTACAATGAGCAGTTCTTC. Its protein is CASSSWTSGRAGSYNEQFF. The V call is TRBV27, the J call TRBJ2-1; 15 nucleotides line up with TRBD2. Germline V gene lookup returns CDR1 MNHEY and CDR2 SMNVEV (reference sequence). The CDR3 is 19 amino acids. The V gene end was trimmed by 4 bases and the J gene end by 1 base; junction bases not matched to a gene: 8.

The V gene is TRBV11-2, the J gene TRBJ2-7; D unresolved. CDR3 size: 16 residues. The V gene lost 4 bases and the J gene lost 5 bases, with 21 bases spanning the gap. Germline V CDR1 and CDR2: SGHAT, FQNNGV. CDR3 sequence (DNA): TGTGCCAGCAGCTCCCCAGAAGGTATCTCCGATCACGAGCAGTACTTC. This translates into CASSSPEGISDHEQYF.

This rearrangement joins TRBV6-1 to TRBJ2-2; 7 nucleotides match TRBD2. Trimming removed 0 bases from V and 0 bases from J; junction bases left unmatched: 1. Germline CDR1 reads MNHNS; CDR2 reads SASEGT. The CDR3 consists of 16 residues. The CDR3 reads CASSEAGLTNTGELFF. The CDR3 DNA follows: TGTGCCAGCAGTGAAGCGGGACTAACGAACACCGGGGAGCTGTTTTTT.

The J gene is TRBJ1-2, the V gene TRBV6-1, with TRBD1 identical over 9 bases. The CDR3 totals 12 residues. Germline V gene data show CDR1 as MNHNS and CDR2 as SASEGT. V dropped 7 bases and J dropped 8; count of bases not matched to a gene: 5. CDR3 in DNA: TGTGCCAGCATAGACAGGGGGTTAGGCTACACCTTC. Amino acids: CASIDRGLGYTF.

Remarks on this clone: Other DNA sequences in the sample encode the same CDR3. The chain combines TRBV30 with TRBJ2-7; 10 bases align to TRBD1. Per germline, CDR1 GTSNPN and CDR2 SVGIG (reference sequence). There are 14 residues in the CDR3. The V and J ends lost 0 bases and 3 bases, in that order; junction bases with no gene match: 2. Written as DNA, the CDR3 is TGTGCCTGGAGTGTTGGGACAGGGGTCTACGAGCAGTACTTC. This gives the protein CAWSVGTGVYEQYF.